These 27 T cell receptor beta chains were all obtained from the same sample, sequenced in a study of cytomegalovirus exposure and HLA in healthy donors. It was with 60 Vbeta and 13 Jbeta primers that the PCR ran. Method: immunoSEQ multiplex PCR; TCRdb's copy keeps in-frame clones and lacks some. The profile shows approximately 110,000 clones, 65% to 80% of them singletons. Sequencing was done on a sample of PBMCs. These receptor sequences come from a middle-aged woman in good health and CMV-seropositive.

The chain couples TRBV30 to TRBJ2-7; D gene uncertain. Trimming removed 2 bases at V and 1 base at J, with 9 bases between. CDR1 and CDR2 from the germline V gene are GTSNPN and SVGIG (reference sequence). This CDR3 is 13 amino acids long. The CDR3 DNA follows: TGTGCCTGGAGTCTTGTACAGTCCTACGAGCAGTACTTC. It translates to CAWSLVQSYEQYF.

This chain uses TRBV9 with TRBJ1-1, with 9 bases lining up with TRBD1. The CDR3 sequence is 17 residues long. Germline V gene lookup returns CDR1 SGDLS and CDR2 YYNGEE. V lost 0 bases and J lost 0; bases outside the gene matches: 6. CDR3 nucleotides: TGTGCCAGCAGCGTAGGGACAGGGGCTCTATTGAACACTGAAGCTTTCTTT. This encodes CASSVGTGALLNTEAFF.

CDR3 loop: CASSLAGVPDTQYF. The CDR3 DNA is TGCGCCAGCAGCTTGGCCGGAGTACCAGATACGCAGTATTTT. The V call is TRBV5-1, the J call TRBJ2-3; D is uncertain. CDR3 size: 14 residues. V dropped 0 bases and J dropped 4 bases, with 9 bases sitting between them. CDR1 is SGHRS and CDR2 is YFSETQ in the germline V gene.

The CDR3 bases are TGCGCCAGCAGCCAAGATGTGGGGACTAGCGGATACTACGAGCAGTACTTC. Amino acid sequence: CASSQDVGTSGYYEQYF. The V call is TRBV4-1, the J call TRBJ2-7, with 11 bases aligning to TRBD2. From germline, CDR1 is MGHRA and CDR2 YSYEKL. V gave up 0 bases and J gave up 3 bases; unmatched junction bases: 7. The CDR3 is 17 amino acids.

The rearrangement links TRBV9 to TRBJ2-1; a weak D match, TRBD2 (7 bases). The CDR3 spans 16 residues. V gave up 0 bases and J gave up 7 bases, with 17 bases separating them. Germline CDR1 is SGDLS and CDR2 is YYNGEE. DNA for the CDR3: TGTGCCAGCAGCGTAGCTGGGGGAGGGGGTAGGAATGAGCAGTTCTTC. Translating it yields CASSVAGGGGRNEQFF.

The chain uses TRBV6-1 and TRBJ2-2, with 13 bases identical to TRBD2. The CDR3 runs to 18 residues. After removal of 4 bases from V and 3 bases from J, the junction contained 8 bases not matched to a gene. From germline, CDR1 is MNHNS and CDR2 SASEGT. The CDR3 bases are TGTGCCAGCAGTGGACTAGCGGGACTAGCGGGGTACACCGGGGAGCTGTTTTTT. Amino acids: CASSGLAGLAGYTGELFF.

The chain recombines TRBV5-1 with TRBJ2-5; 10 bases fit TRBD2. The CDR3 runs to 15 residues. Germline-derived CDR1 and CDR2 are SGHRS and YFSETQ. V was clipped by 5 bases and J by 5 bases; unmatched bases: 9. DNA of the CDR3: TGCGCCAGCAGTGCGCTAGCGGGAGCGGGGGAGACCCAGTACTTC. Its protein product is CASSALAGAGETQYF.

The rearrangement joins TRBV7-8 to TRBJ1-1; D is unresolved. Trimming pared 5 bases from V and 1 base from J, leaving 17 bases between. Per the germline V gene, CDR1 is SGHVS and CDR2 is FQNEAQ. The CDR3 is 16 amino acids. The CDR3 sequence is CASSAQLVGRNTEAFF. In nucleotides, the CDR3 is TGTGCCAGCAGCGCCCAGTTGGTGGGGAGGAACACTGAAGCTTTCTTT.

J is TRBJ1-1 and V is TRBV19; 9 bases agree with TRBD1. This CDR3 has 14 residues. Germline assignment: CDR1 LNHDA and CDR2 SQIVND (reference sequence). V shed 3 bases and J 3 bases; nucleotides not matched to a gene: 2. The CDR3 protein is CASSMGDRDTEAFF. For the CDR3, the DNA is TGTGCCAGTAGTATGGGGGACAGGGACACTGAAGCTTTCTTT. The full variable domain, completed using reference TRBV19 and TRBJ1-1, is DGGITQSPKYLFRKEGQNVTLSCEQNLNHDAMYWYRQDPGQGLRLIYYSQIVNDFQKGDIAEGYSVSREKKESFPLTVTSAQKNPTAFYLCASSMGDRDTEAFFGQGTRLTVV.

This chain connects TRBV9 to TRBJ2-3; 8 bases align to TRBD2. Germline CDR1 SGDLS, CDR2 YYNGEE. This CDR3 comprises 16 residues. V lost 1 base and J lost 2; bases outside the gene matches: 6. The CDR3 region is CASSVMAGGPTDTQYF. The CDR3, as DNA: TGTGCCAGCAGCGTAATGGCGGGAGGACCCACAGATACGCAGTATTTT. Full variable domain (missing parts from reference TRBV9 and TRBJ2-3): DSGVTQTPKHLITATGQRVTLRCSPRSGDLSVYWYQQSLDQGLQFLIQYYNGEERAKGNILERFSAQQFPDLHSELNLSSLELGDSALYFCASSVMAGGPTDTQYFGPGTRLTVL.

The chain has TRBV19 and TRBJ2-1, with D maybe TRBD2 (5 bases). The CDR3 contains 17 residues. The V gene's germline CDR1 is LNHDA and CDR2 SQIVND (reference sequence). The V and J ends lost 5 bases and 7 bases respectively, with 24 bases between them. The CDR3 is CASSANSEGYPLNEQFF. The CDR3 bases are TGTGCCAGTAGTGCAAATTCTGAGGGTTACCCTCTGAATGAGCAGTTCTTC.

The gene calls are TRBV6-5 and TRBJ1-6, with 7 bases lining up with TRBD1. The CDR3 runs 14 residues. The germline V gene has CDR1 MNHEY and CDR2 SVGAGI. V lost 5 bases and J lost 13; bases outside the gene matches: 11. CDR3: CASSRTVGGPPLHF. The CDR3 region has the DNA TGTGCCAGCAGTCGTACCGTAGGGGGCCCCCCCCTCCACTTT.

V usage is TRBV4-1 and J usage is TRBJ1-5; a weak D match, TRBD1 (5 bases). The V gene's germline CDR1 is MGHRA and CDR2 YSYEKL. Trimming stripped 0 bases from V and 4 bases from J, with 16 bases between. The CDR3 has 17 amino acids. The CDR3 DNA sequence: TGCGCCAGCAGCCAAGATCAAGCAGACAGTTCTAATCAGCCCCAGCATTTT. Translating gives CASSQDQADSSNQPQHF.

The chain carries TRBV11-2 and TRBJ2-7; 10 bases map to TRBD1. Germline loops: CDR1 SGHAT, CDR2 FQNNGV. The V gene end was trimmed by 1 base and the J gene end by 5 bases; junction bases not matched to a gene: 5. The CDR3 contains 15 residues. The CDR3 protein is CASSLGGQGFNEQYF. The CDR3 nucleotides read TGTGCCAGCAGCTTAGGGGGACAGGGGTTCAACGAGCAGTACTTC.

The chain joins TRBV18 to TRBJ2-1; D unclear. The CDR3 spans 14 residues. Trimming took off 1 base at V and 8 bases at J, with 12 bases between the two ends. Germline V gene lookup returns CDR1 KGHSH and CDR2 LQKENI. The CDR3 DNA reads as TGTGCCAGCTCACCACTCACAGACCGCGATGAGCAGTTCTTC. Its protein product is CASSPLTDRDEQFF.

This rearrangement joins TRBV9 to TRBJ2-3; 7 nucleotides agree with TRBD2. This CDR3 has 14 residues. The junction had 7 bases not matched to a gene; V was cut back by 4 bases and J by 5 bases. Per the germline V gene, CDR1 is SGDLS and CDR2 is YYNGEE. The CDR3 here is CASSSRLAVDTQYF. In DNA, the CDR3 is TGTGCCAGCAGCTCCCGACTAGCCGTAGATACGCAGTATTTT.

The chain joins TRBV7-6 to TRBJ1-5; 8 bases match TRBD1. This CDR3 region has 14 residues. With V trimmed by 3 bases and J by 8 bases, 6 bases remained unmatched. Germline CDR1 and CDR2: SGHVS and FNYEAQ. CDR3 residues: CASSLGTGAEPQHF. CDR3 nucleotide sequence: TGTGCCAGCAGCTTGGGGACAGGAGCGGAGCCCCAGCATTTT.

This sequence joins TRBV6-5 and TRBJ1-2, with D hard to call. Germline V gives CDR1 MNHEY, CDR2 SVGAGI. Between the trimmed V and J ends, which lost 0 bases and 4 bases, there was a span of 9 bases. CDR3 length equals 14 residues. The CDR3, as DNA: TGTGCCAGCAGTTACTCGGGAGGCGTCTATGGCTACACCTTC. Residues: CASSYSGGVYGYTF.

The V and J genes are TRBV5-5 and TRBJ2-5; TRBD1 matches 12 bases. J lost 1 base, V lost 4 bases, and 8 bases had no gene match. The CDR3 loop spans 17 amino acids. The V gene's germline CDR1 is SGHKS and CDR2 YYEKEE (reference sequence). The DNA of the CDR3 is TGTGCCAGCAGCCCTCAACCGGGACAGGGGGCCCAAGAGACCCAGTACTTC. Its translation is CASSPQPGQGAQETQYF.

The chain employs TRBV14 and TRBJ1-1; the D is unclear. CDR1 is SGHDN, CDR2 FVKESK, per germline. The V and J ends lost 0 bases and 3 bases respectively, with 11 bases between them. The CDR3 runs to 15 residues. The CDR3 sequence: CASSQESRHYTEAFF. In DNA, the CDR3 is TGTGCCAGCAGCCAAGAGTCCAGACATTACACTGAAGCTTTCTTT.

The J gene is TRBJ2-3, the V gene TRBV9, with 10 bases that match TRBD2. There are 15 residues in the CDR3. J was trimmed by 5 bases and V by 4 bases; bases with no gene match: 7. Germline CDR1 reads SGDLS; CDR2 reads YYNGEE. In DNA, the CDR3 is TGTGCCAGCAGCACGCTAGCGGGAGCCATAGATACGCAGTATTTT. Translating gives CASSTLAGAIDTQYF.

The CDR3 bases are TGTGCCAGCAGTTTCTCGGGAAATATCGACGAGCAGTACTTC. Translated: CASSFSGNIDEQYF. V and J are TRBV28 and TRBJ2-7; D might be TRBD2 (5 bases). The length of the CDR3 is 14 residues. Germline V gene sequence: CDR1 MDHEN, CDR2 SYDVKM. V shed 3 bases and J shed 5 bases, with 14 bases lying between them. Looking up the rest from reference TRBV28 and TRBJ2-7 gives the full variable domain: DVKVTQSSRYLVKRTGEKVFLECVQDMDHENMFWYRQDPGLGLRLIYFSYDVKMKEKGDIPEGYSVSREKKERFSLILESASTNQTSMYLCASSFSGNIDEQYFGPGTRLTVT.

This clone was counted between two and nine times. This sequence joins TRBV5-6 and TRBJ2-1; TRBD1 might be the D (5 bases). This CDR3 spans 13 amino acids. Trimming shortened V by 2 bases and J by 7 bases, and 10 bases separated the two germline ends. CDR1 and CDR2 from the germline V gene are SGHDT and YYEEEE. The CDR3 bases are TGTGCCAGCAGCTTTGCAGGGTCAAATGAGCAGTTCTTC. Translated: CASSFAGSNEQFF.

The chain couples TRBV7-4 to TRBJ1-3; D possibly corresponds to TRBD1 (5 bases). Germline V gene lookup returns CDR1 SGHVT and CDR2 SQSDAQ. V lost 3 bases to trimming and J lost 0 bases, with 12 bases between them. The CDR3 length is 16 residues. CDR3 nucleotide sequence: TGTGCCAGCAGCTTGGGGCAGTTTTACTCTGGAAACACCATATATTTT. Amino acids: CASSLGQFYSGNTIYF.

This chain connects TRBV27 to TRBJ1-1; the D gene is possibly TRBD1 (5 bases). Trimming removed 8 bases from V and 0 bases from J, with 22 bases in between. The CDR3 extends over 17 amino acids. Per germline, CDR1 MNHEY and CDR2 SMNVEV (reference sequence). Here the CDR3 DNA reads TGTGCCAGCGTGTGTGTAGACTTGGGGGGTTTGAACACTGAAGCTTTCTTT. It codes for CASVCVDLGGLNTEAFF.

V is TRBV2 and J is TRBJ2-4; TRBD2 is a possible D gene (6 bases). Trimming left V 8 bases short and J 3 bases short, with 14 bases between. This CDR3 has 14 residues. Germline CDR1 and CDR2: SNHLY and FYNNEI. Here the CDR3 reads CASLIGGSKNIQYF. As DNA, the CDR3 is TGTGCCAGCCTAATTGGAGGGAGCAAAAACATTCAGTACTTC.

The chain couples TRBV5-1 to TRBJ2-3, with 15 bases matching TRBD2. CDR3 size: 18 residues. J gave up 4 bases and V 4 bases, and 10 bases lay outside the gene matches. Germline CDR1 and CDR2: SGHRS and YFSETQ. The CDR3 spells CASSRTSGRVGPADTQYF. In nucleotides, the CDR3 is TGCGCCAGCAGCCGGACTAGCGGGAGGGTGGGGCCCGCAGATACGCAGTATTTT.